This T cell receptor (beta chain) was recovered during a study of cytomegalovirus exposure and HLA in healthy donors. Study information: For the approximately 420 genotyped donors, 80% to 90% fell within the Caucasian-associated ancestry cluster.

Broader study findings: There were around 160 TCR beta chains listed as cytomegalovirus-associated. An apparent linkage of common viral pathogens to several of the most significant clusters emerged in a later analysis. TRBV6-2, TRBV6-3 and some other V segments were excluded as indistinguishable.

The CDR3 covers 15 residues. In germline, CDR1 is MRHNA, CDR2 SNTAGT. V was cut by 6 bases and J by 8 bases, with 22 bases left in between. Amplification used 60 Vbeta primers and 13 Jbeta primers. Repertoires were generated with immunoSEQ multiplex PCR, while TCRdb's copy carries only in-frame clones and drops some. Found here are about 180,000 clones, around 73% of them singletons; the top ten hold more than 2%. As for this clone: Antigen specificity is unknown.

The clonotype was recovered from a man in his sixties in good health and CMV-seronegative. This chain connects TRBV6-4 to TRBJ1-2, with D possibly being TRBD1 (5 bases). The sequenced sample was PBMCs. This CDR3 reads CASSPFGDSREGYTF. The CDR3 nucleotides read TGTGCCAGCAGCCCCTTCGGAGACTCCAGGGAAGGCTACACCTTC.